A single sample is the source of the 18 T cell receptor beta chains below, sequenced in a study of T cells in Graves' hyperthyroidism and ophthalmopathy. TCR beta CDR3 regions were amplified from RNA transcripts. Carried out on the TCR CDR3, a first-round RT-PCR used the HTBI primer set. Via MiXCR, TCRdb re-called the multiplex PCR reads, giving one row per CDR3 protein. Of 250,000 to 400,000 distinct CDR3 sequences in the sample, about 13% were seen once. Material for sequencing was blood. The receptors derive from a woman between 40 and 50 years old with Graves' ophthalmopathy.

In DNA, the CDR3 is TGTGCCAGCAGCGTAGGGGGACAGGGGTACTCTGGGGCCAACGTCCTGACTTTC. Protein product: CASSVGGQGYSGANVLTF. The V call is TRBV9, the J call TRBJ2-6; 10 bases line up with TRBD1. The V gene end was trimmed by 0 bases and the J gene end by 0 bases; junction bases not matched to a gene: 3. The CDR3 has 18 amino acids. Per the germline V gene, CDR1 is SGDLS and CDR2 is YYNGEE.

The CDR3 DNA follows: TGCGCCAGCACCCCCCGGGACAGGGGAAGCTACGAGCAGTACTTC. This translates into CASTPRDRGSYEQYF. The rearrangement uses TRBV5-1 and TRBJ2-7, with 10 bases aligning to TRBD1. Germline CDR1 SGHRS, CDR2 YFSETQ. Losses at the gene ends were 6 bases for V and 3 bases for J; bases not matched to a gene: 9. The CDR3 loop spans 15 amino acids.

There are many counts of this clonotype. This chain connects TRBV28 to TRBJ2-5, with D maybe TRBD1 (5 bases). This CDR3 contains 15 residues. The germline V and J ends were trimmed by 8 bases and 4 bases, with 20 bases remaining between them. Germline loops: CDR1 MDHEN, CDR2 SYDVKM. CDR3 loop: CASFSRTRTSETQYF. In DNA, the CDR3 is TGTGCCAGCTTTTCAAGGACACGGACGTCAGAGACCCAGTACTTC.

The genes are TRBV4-1 and TRBJ1-1, with D unclear. This CDR3 spans 16 amino acids. Trimming pared 6 bases from V and 5 bases from J, leaving 22 bases between. The germline CDR1 and CDR2 sequences are MGHRA and YSYEKL. The CDR3 DNA reads TGCGCCAGCAGACTTCGGACCGACGGTCTAGGAACTGAAGCTTTCTTT. It encodes CASRLRTDGLGTEAFF.

V gene TRBV18 combines with J gene TRBJ2-7; perhaps TRBD2 as D (5 bases). The germline gives CDR1 KGHSH, CDR2 LQKENI. The CDR3 loop spans 13 amino acids. Trimming stripped 1 base from V and 7 bases from J, with 11 bases between. In nucleotides, the CDR3 is TGTGCCAGCTCACCACTGGACTTGGTTGAGCAGTACTTC. This encodes CASSPLDLVEQYF. The whole variable domain, remainder taken from reference TRBV18 and TRBJ2-7, is NAGVMQNPRHLVRRRGQEARLRCSPMKGHSHVYWYRQLPEEGLKFMVYLQKENIIDESGMPKERFSAEFPKEGPSILRIQQVVRGDSAAYFCASSPLDLVEQYFGPGTRLTVT.

There are many counts of this clonotype. The genes are TRBV10-2 and TRBJ1-2; 8 positions match TRBD1. This CDR3 comprises 12 residues. Germline values: CDR1 WSHSY, CDR2 SAAADI. J gave up 4 bases and V 7 bases, and 2 bases lay outside the gene matches. The CDR3 region is CASIDRGYGYTF. As DNA, the CDR3 is TGCGCCAGCATAGACAGGGGCTATGGCTACACCTTC.

Here the CDR3 reads CSASGTGRGTGELFF. The DNA for the CDR3 is TGCAGTGCTAGCGGGACAGGGAGAGGCACCGGGGAGCTGTTTTTT. The chain links TRBV20-1 to TRBJ2-2, with 9 bases that match TRBD1. J lost 4 bases, V lost 3 bases, and 6 bases had no gene match. The germline V gene has CDR1 DFQATT and CDR2 SNEGSKA (reference sequence). This CDR3 spans 15 amino acids.

The sample holds many counts of this clonotype. The gene calls are TRBV3-1 and TRBJ1-2; no clear D gene. The CDR3 covers 15 residues. The V gene's germline CDR1 is LGHDT and CDR2 YNNKEL (reference sequence). The V gene lost 5 bases and the J gene lost 4 bases, with 17 bases spanning the gap. CDR3: CASSSRGDETYGYTF. For the CDR3, the DNA is TGTGCCAGCAGCTCCCGCGGGGATGAAACCTATGGCTACACCTTC.

J is TRBJ2-7 and V is TRBV5-4; D perhaps matches TRBD2 (5 bases). With 5 bases removed from V and 1 base from J, the gap between germline ends came to 13 bases. CDR1 and CDR2 (germline): SGHNT, YYREEE (reference sequence). This CDR3 has 14 residues. This CDR3 reads CASSLQEDSYEQYF. CDR3 bases: TGTGCCAGCAGTCTTCAGGAGGATTCCTACGAGCAGTACTTC.

The chain joins TRBV20-1 to TRBJ1-5, with no clear D. Per the germline V gene, CDR1 is DFQATT and CDR2 is SNEGSKA (reference sequence). CDR3 size: 15 residues. V was trimmed by 3 bases and J by 2 bases, leaving 14 bases between them. This chain's CDR3 is CSASFSVNGNQPQHF. The CDR3, as DNA: TGCAGTGCTAGTTTTTCAGTTAACGGCAATCAGCCCCAGCATTTT.

This clonotype was counted many times. The chain uses TRBV28 and TRBJ1-6; maybe TRBD1 (5 bases). In germline, CDR1 is MDHEN, CDR2 SYDVKM. The CDR3 loop spans 14 amino acids. V was pared by 4 bases and J by 7 bases, with 11 bases between. The CDR3 DNA is TGTGCCAGCAGTTCGGGGCAGGCCAATTCACCCCTCCACTTT. Its protein product is CASSSGQANSPLHF.

The chain carries TRBV20-1 and TRBJ2-5; D is ambiguous. The V end lost 1 base, the J end lost 0 bases, and 6 bases lay between the germline ends. The CDR3 is 13 amino acids. Germline loops: CDR1 DFQATT, CDR2 SNEGSKA (reference sequence). CDR3 DNA sequence: TGCAGTGCTAGAGTGAACAACCAAGAGACCCAGTACTTC. As protein: CSARVNNQETQYF.

This clonotype showed up just a few times. The chain carries TRBV29-1 and TRBJ2-1; no clear D gene. This CDR3 region has 10 residues. Trimming cost V 4 bases and J 7 bases, with 5 bases left between them. CDR1 and CDR2 from the germline V gene are SQVTM and ANQGSEA. Here the CDR3 reads CSVVANEQFF. The CDR3 nucleotides are TGCAGCGTTGTCGCGAATGAGCAGTTCTTC.

This clonotype was counted ten times or more. The chain joins TRBV20-1 to TRBJ1-4; D gene ambiguous. The CDR3 has 15 amino acids. V gave up 1 base and J gave up 0 bases, with 9 bases separating them. The germline CDR1 and CDR2 sequences are DFQATT and SNEGSKA (reference sequence). For the CDR3, the DNA is TGCAGTGCTAGAGCTGGCGGGGCAACTAATGAAAAACTGTTTTTT. Translated, it gives CSARAGGATNEKLFF.

This clonotype was observed a handful of times. The rearrangement links TRBV5-1 to TRBJ2-5; D not resolved. This CDR3 region has 16 residues. The V and J ends lost 1 base and 2 bases respectively, with 15 bases between them. CDR1 SGHRS and CDR2 YFSETQ come from the germline V gene. The CDR3 DNA sequence: TGCGCCAGCAGCTTGACTGCCCACAGAAGACAAGAGACCCAGTACTTC. Its translation: CASSLTAHRRQETQYF. The whole variable domain, remainder taken from reference TRBV5-1 and TRBJ2-5, is KAGVTQTPRYLIKTRGQQVTLSCSPISGHRSVSWYQQTPGQGLQFLFEYFSETQRNKGNFPGRFSGRQFSNSRSEMNVSTLELGDSALYLCASSLTAHRRQETQYFGPGTRLLVL.

The V call is TRBV19, the J call TRBJ1-6, with 9 bases lining up with TRBD1. Germline V gene lookup returns CDR1 LNHDA and CDR2 SQIVND (reference sequence). The CDR3 covers 14 residues. After removal of 6 bases from V and 13 bases from J, the junction contained 10 bases not matched to a gene. CDR3 in amino acids: CASSHFDRGSPLHF. As DNA, the CDR3 is TGTGCCAGTAGCCACTTTGACAGGGGGTCCCCCCTCCACTTT.

This clonotype has ten or more counts. The chain uses TRBV7-9 and TRBJ2-7, with D perhaps TRBD1 (6 bases). The CDR3 length is 16 residues. Trimming removed 5 bases from V and 3 bases from J, with 20 bases in between. Germline V lookup: CDR1 SEHNR, CDR2 FQNEAQ (reference sequence). The CDR3 region is CASSRVKGVDFYEQYF. The CDR3 DNA is TGTGCCAGCAGCCGCGTTAAGGGGGTTGATTTCTACGAGCAGTACTTC.

Concerning this clonotype itself: A much larger clone lies one base from this, so it may be a read error. This rearrangement joins TRBV6-2 or TRBV6-3 to TRBJ2-7, with 12 nucleotides matching TRBD1. The CDR3 has 16 residues. V shed 6 bases and J 7 bases; nucleotides not matched to a gene: 13. In germline, CDR1 is MNHEY, CDR2 SVGEGT. The CDR3 is CASSNGGTGGSDEQYF. In nucleotides, the CDR3 is TGTGCCAGCAGCAACGGGGGGACAGGGGGCTCGGATGAGCAGTACTTC.